A single sample gave rise to the 8 T cell receptor beta chains below, sequenced in a study of cytomegalovirus exposure and HLA in healthy donors. This PCR relied on a set of 60 Vbeta primers and 13 Jbeta primers. Sequencing used immunoSEQ multiplex PCR; TCRdb keeps in-frame clones, though not all of them. The sample contains 150,000 or so clones, over 60% of which appear only once. The specimen sequenced was PBMCs. The receptors come from a woman aged 18 to 35 in good health and CMV-seronegative.

This chain joins TRBV9 and TRBJ1-6, with 10 positions matching TRBD1. Looked up from germline, CDR1 is SGDLS and CDR2 is YYNGEE. This CDR3 has 15 residues. Trimming took 4 bases from V and 4 from J; bases not matched to a gene: 2. The DNA for the CDR3 is TGTGCCAGCAGCACGGGACAGGGGTATAATTCACCCCTCCACTTT. Its protein product is CASSTGQGYNSPLHF. Full variable domain (remainder filled in from reference TRBV9 and TRBJ1-6): DSGVTQTPKHLITATGQRVTLRCSPRSGDLSVYWYQQSLDQGLQFLIQYYNGEERAKGNILERFSAQQFPDLHSELNLSSLELGDSALYFCASSTGQGYNSPLHFGNGTRLTVT.

The chain carries TRBV25-1 and TRBJ2-2; D is unclear. The CDR3 extends over 14 amino acids. The germline V and J ends were trimmed by 0 bases and 5 bases, with 7 bases remaining between them. The germline gives CDR1 MGHDK, CDR2 SYGVNS. CDR3 in DNA: TGTGCCAGCAGTGAATATGCCGGGACCGGGGAGCTGTTTTTT. Protein product: CASSEYAGTGELFF.

This sequence joins TRBV10-3 and TRBJ1-2; 9 bases match TRBD1. The germline V gene has CDR1 ENHRY and CDR2 SYGVKD. J was trimmed by 6 bases and V by 6 bases; bases with no gene match: 5. This CDR3 region has 13 residues. The DNA of the CDR3 is TGTGCCATCAGACCGGACAGGGGAGATGGCTACACCTTC. Its translation is CAIRPDRGDGYTF.

The rearrangement uses TRBV19 and TRBJ2-3; possible D gene TRBD2, 5 bases. Trimming shortened V by 4 bases and J by 0 bases, and 8 bases separated the two germline ends. Germline-derived CDR1 and CDR2 are LNHDA and SQIVND (reference sequence). This CDR3 is built from 14 residues. The DNA for the CDR3 is TGTGCCAGTAGTAAGGCGGGTAGCACAGATACGCAGTATTTT. It translates to CASSKAGSTDTQYF.

This clone was seen once. The chain couples TRBV13 to TRBJ2-1, with TRBD2 matching 7 bases. V was pared by 5 bases and J by 1 base, with 8 bases of the junction left unmatched. Per the germline V gene, CDR1 is PRHDT and CDR2 is FYEKMQ (reference sequence). The CDR3 is made up of 16 amino acids. The chain's CDR3 is CASSARAGVSYNEQFF. The CDR3 nucleotides read TGTGCCAGCAGCGCCCGGGCGGGAGTGTCCTACAATGAGCAGTTCTTC.

The gene calls are TRBV7-9 and TRBJ2-7; 7 nucleotides match TRBD1. V gave up 1 base and J gave up 1 base; unmatched junction bases: 4. Germline V gene sequence: CDR1 SEHNR, CDR2 FQNEAQ (reference sequence). The CDR3 runs to 15 residues. This CDR3 is CASSLGGQLSYEQYF. Written as DNA, the CDR3 is TGTGCCAGCAGCTTAGGGGGACAGTTGTCCTACGAGCAGTACTTC.

This clone was seen a few times. V is TRBV10-2 and J is TRBJ1-1; 10 nucleotides align to TRBD1. This CDR3 has 15 amino acids. The ends lost 2 bases at V and 4 bases at J; junction bases unmatched: 4. Germline CDR1 is WSHSY and CDR2 is SAAADI. The CDR3 DNA sequence: TGCGCCAGCAGTGAGAGGGGACAGGGGTTCACTGAAGCTTTCTTT. Translation: CASSERGQGFTEAFF.

Regarding this clone: A junction end diverges from the germline sequence, so it may reflect a read error. This chain links TRBV7-9 with TRBJ2-6; D perhaps matches TRBD2 (6 bases). This CDR3 has 19 residues. Germline V gene sequence: CDR1 SEHNR, CDR2 FQNEAQ (reference sequence). The CDR3 DNA sequence: TGTGCCAGCAGCTCCCTCTCTACGGGGGACCTCTCTGGGGCCAACGGCCTGACTTTC. This codes for CASSSLSTGDLSGANGLTF.